The T cell receptor beta chain described here comes from a study of T cell responses to AZD1222 COVID-19 vaccine. This clone was recorded only once. The protocol was immunoSEQ multiplex PCR, while the TCRdb copy is restricted to in-frame clones and leaves out a portion. The table lists some 120,000 clones, 91% of them singletons. Source: peripheral blood, taken on day 0 of AZD1222 vaccination. The origin of this receptor is an adult in good health.

The CDR3 DNA reads as TGTGCCAGCAGCCAATGGAATCAGGGGAACTATGGCTACACCTTC. As protein: CASSQWNQGNYGYTF. The chain has TRBV14 and TRBJ1-2; perhaps TRBD1 as D (6 bases). V was cut by 2 bases and J by 2 bases, with 12 bases left in between. The germline gives CDR1 SGHDN, CDR2 FVKESK. CDR3 size: 15 residues.